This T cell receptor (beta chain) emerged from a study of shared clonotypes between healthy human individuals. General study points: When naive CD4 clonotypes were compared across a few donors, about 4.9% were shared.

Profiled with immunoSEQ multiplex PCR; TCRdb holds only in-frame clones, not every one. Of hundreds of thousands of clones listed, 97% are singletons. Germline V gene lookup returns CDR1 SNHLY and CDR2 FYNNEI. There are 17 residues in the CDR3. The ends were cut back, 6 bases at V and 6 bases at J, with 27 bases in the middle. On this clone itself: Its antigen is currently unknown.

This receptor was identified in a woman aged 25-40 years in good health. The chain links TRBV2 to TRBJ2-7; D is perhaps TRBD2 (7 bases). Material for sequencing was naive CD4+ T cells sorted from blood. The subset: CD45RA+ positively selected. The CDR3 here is CASSQPRAGAFSGEQYF. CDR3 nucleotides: TGTGCCAGCAGCCAACCCCGGGCGGGGGCCTTTTCGGGCGAGCAGTACTTC. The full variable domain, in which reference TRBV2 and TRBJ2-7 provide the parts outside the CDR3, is EPEVTQTPSHQVTQMGQEVILRCVPISNHLYFYWYRQILGQKVEFLVSFYNNEISEKSEIFDDQFSVERPDGSNFTLKIRSTKLEDSAMYFCASSQPRAGAFSGEQYFGPGTRLTVT.